A single sample gave rise to the 12 T cell receptor beta chains below, sequenced in a study of T cell responses to AZD1222 COVID-19 vaccine. The protocol was immunoSEQ multiplex PCR, while the TCRdb copy is restricted to in-frame clones and leaves out a portion. The repertoire holds about 160,000 clones, with roughly 90% as singletons. The sample in question was peripheral blood, obtained on day 0 of AZD1222 vaccination. These receptors were obtained from an adult in good health.

The chain employs TRBV4-1 and TRBJ2-7, with 14 positions matching TRBD2. The CDR3 is 15 amino acids. Germline loops: CDR1 MGHRA, CDR2 YSYEKL. J was trimmed by 3 bases and V by 3 bases; bases with no gene match: 1. The CDR3 coding sequence is TGCGCCAGCAGCCACGGACTAGCGGGAGGCTACGAGCAGTACTTC. It encodes CASSHGLAGGYEQYF.

The V gene is TRBV6-5, the J gene TRBJ1-2; a weak D match, TRBD1 (6 bases). Trimming left V 10 bases short and J 1 base short, with 13 bases between. The length of the CDR3 is 13 residues. The germline V gene has CDR1 MNHEY and CDR2 SVGAGI. CDR3 amino acids: CAIREGVNYGYTF. The CDR3 nucleotides read TGTGCCATCAGGGAGGGGGTTAACTATGGCTACACCTTC.

This rearrangement joins TRBV2 to TRBJ2-7; D remains unclear. Germline values: CDR1 SNHLY, CDR2 FYNNEI. V lost 5 bases to trimming and J lost 4 bases, with 9 bases between them. The CDR3 covers 12 residues. In nucleotides, the CDR3 is TGTGCCAGCAGTACCGGGCCTTACGAGCAGTACTTC. It codes for CASSTGPYEQYF.

The rearrangement uses TRBV27 and TRBJ1-5, with TRBD1 matching 9 bases. The CDR3 sequence is 14 residues long. V shed 6 bases and J 7 bases; nucleotides not matched to a gene: 7. Germline CDR1 reads MNHEY; CDR2 reads SMNVEV (reference sequence). CDR3 region: CASSQGTGSQPQHF. The CDR3 DNA reads TGTGCCAGCAGCCAGGGGACAGGGAGCCAGCCCCAGCATTTT.

V and J are TRBV27 and TRBJ1-2; D uncertain. This CDR3 region has 15 residues. The germline gives CDR1 MNHEY, CDR2 SMNVEV (reference sequence). Trimming cost V 5 bases and J 0 bases, with 13 bases left between them. The CDR3 coding sequence is TGTGCCAGCAGTCCGTCCGCATATCCTAACTATGGCTACACCTTC. Translated: CASSPSAYPNYGYTF.

The J gene is TRBJ1-3, the V gene TRBV10-3; D is ambiguous. The CDR3 runs to 14 residues. The germline V gene encodes CDR1 ENHRY and CDR2 SYGVKD. V was clipped by 3 bases and J by 3 bases, with 9 bases between them. DNA of the CDR3: TGTGCCATCAGTGAAGGGTGGGTTGGAAACACCATATATTTT. Its translation is CAISEGWVGNTIYF.

J is TRBJ1-2 and V is TRBV28; D unresolved. Germline V lookup: CDR1 MDHEN, CDR2 SYDVKM. This CDR3 region has 11 residues. V gave up 8 bases and J gave up 8 bases, with 12 bases separating them. CDR3 amino acids: CASQAPNGYTF. As DNA, the CDR3 is TGTGCCAGCCAGGCCCCGAACGGCTACACCTTC.

There are a few counts of this clone. This chain uses TRBV27 with TRBJ1-2; D not certain. The CDR3 is 13 residues long. CDR1 is MNHEY, CDR2 SMNVEV, per germline (reference sequence). V was shortened by 6 bases and J by 1 base, with 9 bases between the two germline ends. CDR3 sequence reads: CASSPAGNYGYTF. Written as DNA, the CDR3 is TGTGCCAGCAGCCCCGCGGGTAACTATGGCTACACCTTC.

The chain is built from TRBV6-5 and TRBJ2-7; 8 positions match TRBD1. Trimming took 4 bases from V and 2 from J; bases not matched to a gene: 7. This CDR3 is built from 15 residues. The germline V gene has CDR1 MNHEY and CDR2 SVGAGI. CDR3 region: CASSWGTGAPYEQYF. CDR3 nucleotide sequence: TGTGCCAGCAGTTGGGGGACAGGCGCCCCCTACGAGCAGTACTTC.

Only a few counts were recorded for this clone. The chain employs TRBV19 and TRBJ2-2, with 11 bases identical to TRBD2. The length of the CDR3 is 19 residues. The J segment lost 1 base and the V segment lost 7 bases, leaving 14 bases of the junction unmatched. Germline CDR1 reads LNHDA; CDR2 reads SQIVND (reference sequence). CDR3 residues: CASTPSPRLAGGNTGELFF. The CDR3, as DNA: TGTGCCAGTACCCCAAGCCCCAGGCTAGCGGGAGGGAACACCGGGGAGCTGTTTTTT.

The chain recombines TRBV30 with TRBJ1-1; no clear D gene. The CDR3 loop spans 13 amino acids. Looked up from germline, CDR1 is GTSNPN and CDR2 is SVGIG (reference sequence). V was pared by 0 bases and J by 4 bases, with 9 bases between. CDR3 amino acids: CAWSVLSPTEAFF. For the CDR3, the DNA is TGTGCCTGGAGTGTACTGTCTCCCACTGAAGCTTTCTTT.

V usage is TRBV19 and J usage is TRBJ2-7; 10 bases match TRBD1. Per germline, CDR1 LNHDA and CDR2 SQIVND (reference sequence). V gave up 4 bases and J gave up 3 bases; unmatched junction bases: 0. The CDR3 has 13 residues. The CDR3 bases are TGTGCCAGTAGTAGGGACAGGGGCTACGAGCAGTACTTC. This codes for CASSRDRGYEQYF.